This TCR beta chain came from a study of blood T cell repertoires in COVID-19. Study as a whole: Donors in the United States, Italy and Spain gave samples during acute or convalescent COVID-19. The analysed material was cDNA or gDNA that came from T cells, B-cell-depleted T cells, or PBMCs.

Seattle cases were enrolled at active infection and followed longitudinally. Authors' processing steps: Amplification from reference gene primers served as the basis for estimated nucleated cell counts. Assay used: immunoSEQ multiplex PCR; TCRdb lists only in-frame clones, some missing. That table supplies the V and J calls and clone size; D and trimming were determined from the DNA. Among 200,000 to 250,000 clones listed, 75% to 85% were seen once. CDR3 length equals 18 residues. Germline V CDR1 and CDR2: LGHNA, YSLEER. With 0 bases removed from V and 5 bases from J, the gap between germline ends came to 22 bases.

The clonotype comes from a woman in her 30s with COVID-19, enrolled during active disease. V usage is TRBV4-3 and J usage is TRBJ1-2; D is possibly TRBD1 (5 bases). The sequenced material came from peripheral blood. The CDR3 reads CASSQERVMAGLLYGYTF. The CDR3 DNA sequence: TGCGCCAGCAGCCAAGAAAGGGTAATGGCAGGGCTTTTGTATGGCTACACCTTC.